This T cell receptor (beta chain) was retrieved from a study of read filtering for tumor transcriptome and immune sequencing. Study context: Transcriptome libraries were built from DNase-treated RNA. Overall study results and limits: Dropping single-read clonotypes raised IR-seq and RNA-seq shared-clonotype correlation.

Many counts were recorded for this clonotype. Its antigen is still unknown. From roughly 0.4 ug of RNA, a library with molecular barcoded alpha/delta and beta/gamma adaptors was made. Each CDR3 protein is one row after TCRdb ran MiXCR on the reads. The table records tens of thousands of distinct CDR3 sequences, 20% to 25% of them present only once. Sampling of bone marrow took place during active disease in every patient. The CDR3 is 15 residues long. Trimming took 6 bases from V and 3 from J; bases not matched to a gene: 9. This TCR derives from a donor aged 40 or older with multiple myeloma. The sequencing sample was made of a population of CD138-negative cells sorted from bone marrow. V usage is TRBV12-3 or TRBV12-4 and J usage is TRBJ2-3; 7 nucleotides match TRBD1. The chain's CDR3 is CASRPGQMGTDTQYF. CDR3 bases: TGTGCCAGCAGACCGGGACAGATGGGGACAGATACGCAGTATTTT.